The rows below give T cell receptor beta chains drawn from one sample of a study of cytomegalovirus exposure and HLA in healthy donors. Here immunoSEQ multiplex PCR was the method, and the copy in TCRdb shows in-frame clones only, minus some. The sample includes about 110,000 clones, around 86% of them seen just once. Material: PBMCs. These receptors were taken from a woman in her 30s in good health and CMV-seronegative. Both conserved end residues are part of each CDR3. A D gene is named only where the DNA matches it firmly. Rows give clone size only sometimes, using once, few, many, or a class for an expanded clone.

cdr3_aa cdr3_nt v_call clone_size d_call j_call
CASSFLGQGYTGELFF TGTGCCAGCAGTTTTTTGGGACAGGGCTACACCGGGGAGCTGTTTTTT TRBV27 once TRBD1 TRBJ2-2
CASSLEGLAPYTDTQYF TGCGCCAGCAGCTTGGAGGGACTAGCGCCTTACACAGATACGCAGTATTTT TRBV5-1 few TRBD2 TRBJ2-3
CAWSRNRGGTEAFF TGTGCCTGGAGTAGGAACAGGGGCGGCACTGAAGCTTTCTTT TRBV30 . TRBD1 TRBJ1-1
CASSLQGARETQYF TGCGCCAGCAGCTTACAGGGGGCCCGGGAGACCCAGTACTTC TRBV5-1 few TRBD1 TRBJ2-5
CASSLAGTGSDTQYF TGTGCCAGCAGCTTAGCAGGGACAGGGTCAGATACGCAGTATTTT TRBV7-6 . TRBD1 TRBJ2-3
CSSSPNSGGSRSEQYF TGTTCCAGCAGCCCAAATAGCGGGGGGAGTCGATCCGAGCAGTACTTC TRBV7-3 . TRBD2 TRBJ2-7
CASSQTSGTYEQYF TGCGCCAGCAGCCAGACTAGCGGAACCTACGAGCAGTACTTC TRBV5-1 once TRBD2 TRBJ2-7
CASSEVYSAYEQFF TGTGCCAGCAGCGAGGTTTATAGCGCGTATGAGCAGTTCTTC TRBV14 once . TRBJ2-1
CASSFMGQSYNEQFF TGTGCCAGCAGCTTTATGGGGCAGTCCTACAATGAGCAGTTCTTC TRBV7-9 . . TRBJ2-1
CASSPQPGSGDRGPVYYGYTF TGTGCCAGCTCCCCACAGCCCGGTTCCGGGGACAGGGGGCCCGTTTACTATGGCTACACCTTC TRBV18 . TRBD1 TRBJ1-2
CASSFDPGPYEQYF TGTGCCAGCAGCTTTGACCCGGGTCCCTACGAGCAGTACTTC TRBV5-5 . . TRBJ2-7
CASSYRQSSGNTIYF TGTGCCAGCAGTTACCGACAGAGCTCTGGAAACACCATATATTTT TRBV6-5 . . TRBJ1-3
CASSQGAARMEKLFF TGCGCCAGCAGCCAAGGGGCAGCCCGTATGGAAAAACTGTTTTTT TRBV4-3 . . TRBJ1-4
CASTVGRSDTGELFF TGTGCCAGCACGGTCGGCAGGTCAGACACCGGGGAGCTGTTTTTT TRBV6-1 . . TRBJ2-2
CASSTPGQGYNEQFF TGTGCCAGTAGTACTCCGGGACAGGGGTACAATGAGCAGTTCTTC TRBV19 . TRBD1 TRBJ2-1
CASSLLTGGPGKNIQYF TGTGCCAGCAGTTTATTGACTGGGGGCCCAGGCAAAAACATTCAGTACTTC TRBV27 . . TRBJ2-4
CASSPMPRTEAFF TGTGCCAGCAGCCCGATGCCGCGGACTGAAGCTTTCTTT TRBV7-8 few . TRBJ1-1
CASNPAGGTSQYSYEQYF TGTGCCAGCAACCCCGCCGGCGGTACTAGTCAATATTCCTACGAGCAGTACTTC TRBV2 . . TRBJ2-7
CASSYDSLYGYTF TGTGCCAGCAGCTATGACAGTCTCTATGGCTACACCTTC TRBV7-3 . . TRBJ1-2
CASIPLAGAYEQYF TGTGCCAGCATTCCGCTAGCGGGAGCCTACGAGCAGTACTTC TRBV2 . TRBD2 TRBJ2-7
CASSLSSGRAYNEQFF TGTGCCAGCAGTTTATCAAGCGGGAGGGCCTACAATGAGCAGTTCTTC TRBV27 . TRBD2 TRBJ2-1
CASSLGTSGPTGELFF TGCGCCAGCAGCTTGGGGACTAGCGGGCCCACCGGGGAGCTGTTTTTT TRBV5-1 . TRBD2 TRBJ2-2
CASRKAGGNTGELFF TGTGCCAGCAGAAAAGCGGGAGGGAACACCGGGGAGCTGTTTTTT TRBV28 . TRBD2 TRBJ2-2
CASSLGAANQPQHF TGCGCCAGCAGCTTGGGGGCCGCCAATCAGCCCCAGCATTTT TRBV5-1 few . TRBJ1-5
CASSIPMSGGDYNEQFF TGTGCCAGTAGCATCCCTATGTCGGGGGGGGATTACAATGAGCAGTTCTTC TRBV19 . TRBD2 TRBJ2-1
CASSYTMGGGTGELFF TGTGCCAGCAGCTACACTATGGGGGGTGGCACCGGGGAGCTGTTTTTT TRBV11-1 . . TRBJ2-2
CASSKIGSRGEDQPQHF TGTGCCAGCAGCAAAATCGGATCCCGGGGGGAAGATCAGCCCCAGCATTTT TRBV21-1 . . TRBJ1-5
CASSFGGRGYNEQFF TGTGCCAGCAGCTTTGGCGGGAGGGGATACAATGAGCAGTTCTTC TRBV5-4 . TRBD2 TRBJ2-1
CASSVGGNSNQPQHF TGTGCCAGCAGCGTAGGCGGGAATAGCAATCAGCCCCAGCATTTT TRBV9 . . TRBJ1-5
CASSLEPGLLLYF TGTGCCAGCAGCTTAGAACCGGGACTTCTCTTATATTTT TRBV5-5 . . TRBJ2-3
CASSYSDSKGSPLHF TGTGCCAGCAGTTACTCCGACAGCAAGGGGTCACCCCTCCACTTT TRBV6-5 . . TRBJ1-6